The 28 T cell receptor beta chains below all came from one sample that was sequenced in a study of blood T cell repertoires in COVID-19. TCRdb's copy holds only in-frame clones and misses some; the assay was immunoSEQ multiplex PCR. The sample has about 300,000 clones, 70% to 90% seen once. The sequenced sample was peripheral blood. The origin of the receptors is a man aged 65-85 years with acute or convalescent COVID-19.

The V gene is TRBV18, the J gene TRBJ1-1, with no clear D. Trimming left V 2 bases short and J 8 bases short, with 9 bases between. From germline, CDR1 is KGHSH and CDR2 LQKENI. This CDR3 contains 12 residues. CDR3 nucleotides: TGTGCCAGCTCACCAAGTGGCGGGGAAGCTTTCTTT. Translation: CASSPSGGEAFF.

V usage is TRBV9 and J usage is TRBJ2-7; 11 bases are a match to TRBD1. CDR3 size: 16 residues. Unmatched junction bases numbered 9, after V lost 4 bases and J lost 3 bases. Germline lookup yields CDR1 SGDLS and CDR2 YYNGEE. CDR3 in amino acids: CASSTGGTGGFYEQYF. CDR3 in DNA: TGTGCCAGCAGCACGGGCGGGACAGGGGGGTTCTACGAGCAGTACTTC.

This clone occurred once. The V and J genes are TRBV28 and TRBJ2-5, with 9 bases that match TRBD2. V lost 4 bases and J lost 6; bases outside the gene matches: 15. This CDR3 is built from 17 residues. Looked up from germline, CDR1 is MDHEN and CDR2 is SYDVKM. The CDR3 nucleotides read TGTGCCAGCAGTTCGTCTAGCGGGGCCATAAAAGGAAAGACCCAGTACTTC. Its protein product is CASSSSSGAIKGKTQYF.

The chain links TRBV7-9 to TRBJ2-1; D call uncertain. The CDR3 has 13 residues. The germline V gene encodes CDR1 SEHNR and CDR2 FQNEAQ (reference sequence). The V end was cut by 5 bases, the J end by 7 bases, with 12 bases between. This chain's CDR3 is CASSQNGPNEQFF. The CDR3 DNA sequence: TGTGCCAGCAGCCAAAACGGTCCGAATGAGCAGTTCTTC. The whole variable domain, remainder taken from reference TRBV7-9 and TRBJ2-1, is DTGVSQNPRHKITKRGQNVTFRCDPISEHNRLYWYRQTLGQGPEFLTYFQNEAQLEKSRLLSDRFSAERPKGSFSTLEIQRTEQGDSAMYLCASSQNGPNEQFFGPGTRLTVL.

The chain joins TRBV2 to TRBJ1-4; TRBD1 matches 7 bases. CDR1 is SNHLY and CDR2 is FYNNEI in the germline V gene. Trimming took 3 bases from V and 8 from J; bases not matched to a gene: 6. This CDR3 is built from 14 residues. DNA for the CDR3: TGTGCCAGCAGTGACCGACAGGGTGGAGAAAAACTGTTTTTT. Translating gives CASSDRQGGEKLFF.

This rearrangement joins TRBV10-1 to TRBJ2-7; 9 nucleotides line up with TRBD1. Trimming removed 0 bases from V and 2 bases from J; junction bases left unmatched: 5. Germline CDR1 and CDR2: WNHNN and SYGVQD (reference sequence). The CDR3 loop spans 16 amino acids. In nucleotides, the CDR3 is TGCGCCAGCAGTGAGTCTTTGGGACAGGGAACCTACGAGCAGTACTTC. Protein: CASSESLGQGTYEQYF.

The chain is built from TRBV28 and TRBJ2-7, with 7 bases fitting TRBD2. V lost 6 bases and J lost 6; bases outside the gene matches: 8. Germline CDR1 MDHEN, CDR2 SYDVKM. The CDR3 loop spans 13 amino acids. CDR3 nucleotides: TGTGCCAGCAGCCAGCGGGAACGAAGCGAGCAGTACTTC. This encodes CASSQRERSEQYF. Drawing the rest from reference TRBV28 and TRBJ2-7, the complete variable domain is DVKVTQSSRYLVKRTGEKVFLECVQDMDHENMFWYRQDPGLGLRLIYFSYDVKMKEKGDIPEGYSVSREKKERFSLILESASTNQTSMYLCASSQRERSEQYFGPGTRLTVT.

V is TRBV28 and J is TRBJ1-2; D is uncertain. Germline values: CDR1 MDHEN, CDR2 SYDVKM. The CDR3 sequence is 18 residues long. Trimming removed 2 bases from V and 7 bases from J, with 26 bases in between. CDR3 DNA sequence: TGTGCCAGCAGTTTAATAACCGTCTTAGGCGGCGCCCGGGGTGGCTACACCTTC. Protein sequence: CASSLITVLGGARGGYTF.

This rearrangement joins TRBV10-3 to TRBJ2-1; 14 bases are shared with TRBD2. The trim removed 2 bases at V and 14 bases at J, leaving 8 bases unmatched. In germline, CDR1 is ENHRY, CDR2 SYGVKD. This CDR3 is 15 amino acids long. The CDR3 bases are TGTGCCATCAGTGAGGACGGACTAGCGGGAGGCTCGAAGTTCTTC. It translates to CAISEDGLAGGSKFF.

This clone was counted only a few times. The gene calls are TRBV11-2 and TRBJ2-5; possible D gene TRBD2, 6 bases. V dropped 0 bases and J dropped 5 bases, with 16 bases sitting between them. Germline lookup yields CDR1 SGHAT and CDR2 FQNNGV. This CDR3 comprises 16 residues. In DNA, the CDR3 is TGTGCCAGCAGCTTAGATAGCACTAGCATCATGGAGACCCAGTACTTC. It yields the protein CASSLDSTSIMETQYF.

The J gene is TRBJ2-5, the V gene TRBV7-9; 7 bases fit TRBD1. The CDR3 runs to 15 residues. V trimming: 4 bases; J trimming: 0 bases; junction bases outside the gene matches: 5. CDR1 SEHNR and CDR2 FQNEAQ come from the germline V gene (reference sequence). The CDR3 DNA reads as TGTGCCAGCAGCTCGGACAGGCCGTACCAAGAGACCCAGTACTTC. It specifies CASSSDRPYQETQYF.

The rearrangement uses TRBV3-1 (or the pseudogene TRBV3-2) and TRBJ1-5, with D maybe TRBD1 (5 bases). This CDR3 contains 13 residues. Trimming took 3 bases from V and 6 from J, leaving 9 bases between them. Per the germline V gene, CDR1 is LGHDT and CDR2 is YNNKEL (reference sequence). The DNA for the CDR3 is TGTGCCAGCAGCCACAGGGAAGGTCAGCCCCAGCATTTT. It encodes CASSHREGQPQHF.

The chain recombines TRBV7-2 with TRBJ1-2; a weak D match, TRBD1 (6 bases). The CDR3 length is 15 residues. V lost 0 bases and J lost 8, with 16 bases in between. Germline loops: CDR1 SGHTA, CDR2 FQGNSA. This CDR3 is CASSLAYRTTGGYTF. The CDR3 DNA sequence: TGTGCCAGCAGCTTAGCCTACCGGACGACAGGCGGCTACACCTTC.

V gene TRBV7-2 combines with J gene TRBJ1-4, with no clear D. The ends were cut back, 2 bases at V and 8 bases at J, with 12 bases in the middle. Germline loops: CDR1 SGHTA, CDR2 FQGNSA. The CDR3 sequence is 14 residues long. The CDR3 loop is CASSLNGAREKLFF. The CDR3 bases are TGTGCCAGCAGCTTAAACGGAGCCCGCGAAAAACTGTTTTTT.

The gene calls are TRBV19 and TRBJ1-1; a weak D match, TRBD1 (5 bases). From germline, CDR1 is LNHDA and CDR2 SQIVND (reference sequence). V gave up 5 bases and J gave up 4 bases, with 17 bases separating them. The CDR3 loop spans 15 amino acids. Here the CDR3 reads CASSPYLGVSTEAFF. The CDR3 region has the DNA TGTGCCAGTAGTCCCTACTTAGGGGTTTCCACTGAAGCTTTCTTT.

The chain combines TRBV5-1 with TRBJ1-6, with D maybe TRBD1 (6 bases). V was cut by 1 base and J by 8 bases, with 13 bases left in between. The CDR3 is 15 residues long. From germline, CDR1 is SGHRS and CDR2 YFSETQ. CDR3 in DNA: TGCGCCAGCAGCTTGTCTGCAGGGGCTTATTCACCCCTCCACTTT. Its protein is CASSLSAGAYSPLHF.

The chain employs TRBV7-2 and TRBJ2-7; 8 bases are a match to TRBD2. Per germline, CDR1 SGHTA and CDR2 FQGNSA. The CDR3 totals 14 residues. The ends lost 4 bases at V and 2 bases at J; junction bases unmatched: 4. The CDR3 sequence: CASSSLAGPYEQYF. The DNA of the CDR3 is TGTGCCAGCAGCTCCCTAGCGGGTCCCTACGAGCAGTACTTC.

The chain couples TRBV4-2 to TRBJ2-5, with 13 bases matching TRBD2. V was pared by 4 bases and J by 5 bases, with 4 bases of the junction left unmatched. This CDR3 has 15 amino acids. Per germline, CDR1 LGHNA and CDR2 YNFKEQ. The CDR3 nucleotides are TGTGCCAGCAGCCCCCAGACTAGCGGGAGGGAGACCCAGTACTTC. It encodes CASSPQTSGRETQYF.

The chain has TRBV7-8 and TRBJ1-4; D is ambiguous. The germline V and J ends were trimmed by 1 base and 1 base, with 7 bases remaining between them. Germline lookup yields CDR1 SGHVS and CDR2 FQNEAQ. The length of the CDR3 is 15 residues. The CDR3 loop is CASSLVGKTNEKLFF. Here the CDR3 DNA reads TGTGCCAGCAGCTTAGTCGGGAAAACTAATGAAAAACTGTTTTTT.

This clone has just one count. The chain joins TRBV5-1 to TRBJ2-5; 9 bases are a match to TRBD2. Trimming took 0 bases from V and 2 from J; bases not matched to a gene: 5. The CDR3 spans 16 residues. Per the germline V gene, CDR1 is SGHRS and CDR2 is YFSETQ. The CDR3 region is CASSLGGGGAQETQYF. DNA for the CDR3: TGCGCCAGCAGCTTGGGAGGCGGGGGGGCACAAGAGACCCAGTACTTC.

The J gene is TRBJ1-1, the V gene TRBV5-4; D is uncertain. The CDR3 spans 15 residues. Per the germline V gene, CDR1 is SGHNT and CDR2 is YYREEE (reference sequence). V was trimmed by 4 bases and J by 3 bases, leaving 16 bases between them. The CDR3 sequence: CASSTRPTEDTEAFF. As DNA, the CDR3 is TGTGCCAGCAGCACTCGACCTACAGAAGACACTGAAGCTTTCTTT.

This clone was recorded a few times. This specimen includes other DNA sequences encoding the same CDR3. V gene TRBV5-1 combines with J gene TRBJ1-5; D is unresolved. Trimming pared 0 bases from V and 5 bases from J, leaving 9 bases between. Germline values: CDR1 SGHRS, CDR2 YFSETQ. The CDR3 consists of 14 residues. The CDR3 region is CASSLDSTDQPQHF. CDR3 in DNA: TGCGCCAGCAGCTTGGATAGTACCGATCAGCCCCAGCATTTT.

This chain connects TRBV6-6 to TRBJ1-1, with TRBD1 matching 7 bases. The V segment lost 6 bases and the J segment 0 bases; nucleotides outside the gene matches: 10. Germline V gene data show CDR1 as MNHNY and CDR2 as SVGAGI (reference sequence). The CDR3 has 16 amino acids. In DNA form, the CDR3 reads TGTGCCAGCAGCAATCCGAGGGGGCAGTTGAACACTGAAGCTTTCTTT. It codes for CASSNPRGQLNTEAFF.

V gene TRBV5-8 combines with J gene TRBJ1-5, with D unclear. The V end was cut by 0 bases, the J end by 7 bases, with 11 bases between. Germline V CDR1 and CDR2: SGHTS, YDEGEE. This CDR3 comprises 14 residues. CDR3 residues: CASSLGGPLQPQHF. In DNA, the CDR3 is TGTGCCAGCAGCTTGGGAGGGCCCTTACAGCCCCAGCATTTT. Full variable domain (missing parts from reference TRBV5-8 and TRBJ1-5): EAGVTQSPTHLIKTRGQQATLRCSPISGHTSVYWYQQALGLGLQFLLWYDEGEERNRGNFPPRFSGRQFPNYSSELNVNALELEDSALYLCASSLGGPLQPQHFGDGTRLSIL.

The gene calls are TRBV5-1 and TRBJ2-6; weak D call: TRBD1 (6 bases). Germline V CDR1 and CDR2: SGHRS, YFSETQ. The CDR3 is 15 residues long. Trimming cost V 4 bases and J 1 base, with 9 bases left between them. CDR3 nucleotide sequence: TGCGCCAGCAGCGTGACAGGTTCTGGGGCCAACGTCCTGACTTTC. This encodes CASSVTGSGANVLTF.

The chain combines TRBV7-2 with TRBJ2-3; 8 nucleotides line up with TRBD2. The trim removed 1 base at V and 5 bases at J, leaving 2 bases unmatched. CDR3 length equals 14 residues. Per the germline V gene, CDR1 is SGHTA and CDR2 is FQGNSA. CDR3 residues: CASSLGLAGDTQYF. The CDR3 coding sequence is TGTGCCAGCAGCTTAGGGCTAGCGGGAGATACGCAGTATTTT.

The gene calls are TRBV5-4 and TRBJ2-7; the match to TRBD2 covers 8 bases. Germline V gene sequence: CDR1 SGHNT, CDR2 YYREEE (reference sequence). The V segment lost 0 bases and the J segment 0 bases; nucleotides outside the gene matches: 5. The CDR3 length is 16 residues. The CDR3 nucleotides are TGTGCCAGCAGCTTGGTGGGCGGGGGGAGCTCCTACGAGCAGTACTTC. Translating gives CASSLVGGGSSYEQYF. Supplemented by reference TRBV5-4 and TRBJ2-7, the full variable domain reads ETGVTQSPTHLIKTRGQQVTLRCSSQSGHNTVSWYQQALGQGPQFIFQYYREEENGRGNFPPRFSGLQFPNYSSELNVNALELDDSALYLCASSLVGGGSSYEQYFGPGTRLTVT.

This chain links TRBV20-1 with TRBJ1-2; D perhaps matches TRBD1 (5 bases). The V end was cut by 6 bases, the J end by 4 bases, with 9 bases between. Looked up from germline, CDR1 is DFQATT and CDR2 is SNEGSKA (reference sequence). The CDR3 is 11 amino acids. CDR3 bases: TGCAGTGCCACAGGTACCTATGGCTACACCTTC. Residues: CSATGTYGYTF.